This is a list of T cell receptor beta chains from one sample in a study of blood T cells in healthy people across ages. TCRdb recomputed calls from the 5' RACE reads with MiXCR, one row per CDR3 protein. This table has 700,000 to 900,000 distinct CDR3 sequences, approximately 53% appearing once. What was sequenced was blood. Receptor source: a man older than 75 in good health. Each CDR3 is given with its conserved first and last residue. D genes are given only for firm matches. Expanded clones are given a class, and other clones once, few, many or no size at all.

TRBV6-1	.	TRBJ2-7	.	TGTGCCAGCAGCCCGATCACCCAGGGGTTCGACGAGCAGTACTTC	CASSPITQGFDEQYF
TRBV28	.	TRBJ2-7	.	TGTGCCACCGCCCCCCCTCGACCTTCCTACGAGCAGTACTTC	CATAPPRPSYEQYF
TRBV3-1	.	TRBJ2-7	TRBD1	TGTGCCAGCAGCCCCAGGGGGCGCGCCTACGAGCAGTACTTC	CASSPRGRAYEQYF
TRBV27	.	TRBJ2-3	TRBD2	TGTGCCAGCAGAGGGACTAGCGGGAGAACAGATACGCAGTATTTT	CASRGTSGRTDTQYF
TRBV16	.	TRBJ1-2	TRBD1	TGTGCCAGCAACCAATCGACAGGGAGCTATGGCTACACCTTC	CASNQSTGSYGYTF
TRBV6-2/TRBV6-3	.	TRBJ1-5	.	TGTGCCAGCAGTTGGCAACAGGCAGATCAGCCCCAGCATTTT	CASSWQQADQPQHF
TRBV20-1	.	TRBJ1-2	.	TGCAGTGCTAGAGATTTTCGGGCTAACTATGGCTACACCTTC	CSARDFRANYGYTF
TRBV29-1	.	TRBJ1-5	.	TGCAGCGTCGAATGGGGGGGTCAGCCCCAGCATTTT	CSVEWGGQPQHF
TRBV3-1	few	TRBJ2-4	.	TGTGCCAGCAGCCAGAGATTAGGACCGTCGGGAAACATTCAGTACTTC	CASSQRLGPSGNIQYF
TRBV5-4	.	TRBJ2-5	TRBD1	TGTGCCAGCAGCGTGGGACAGGGGTCGATGGAGACCCAGTACTTC	CASSVGQGSMETQYF
TRBV25-1	many	TRBJ2-3	TRBD2	TGTGCCAGCAGTGATAGCGGGGGAAAGGTGGGGCAGTATTTT	CASSDSGGKVGQYF
TRBV20-1	.	TRBJ2-7	TRBD2	TGCAGTGCTAGAGATCCCTTGGGAGGGCCATACGAGCAGTACTTC	CSARDPLGGPYEQYF
TRBV14	.	TRBJ2-5	TRBD2	TGTACCAGCACCCCGGGGATAGCGGGAGTTTTGGAGACCCAGTACTTC	CTSTPGIAGVLETQYF
TRBV7-9	.	TRBJ2-7	.	TGTGCCAGCAGCTCCCGGATTAGCTCAGGCGAGCAGTACTTC	CASSSRISSGEQYF
TRBV21-1	few	TRBJ2-3	.	TGTGCCAGCAGTAAAGGAGGCTCCAAAGGATACGCGTATTTT	CASSKGGSKGYAYF
TRBV9	.	TRBJ2-3	TRBD2	TGTGCCAGCAGCGGATTAGCGGGAGGGAGTTCAGATACGCAGTATTTT	CASSGLAGGSSDTQYF
TRBV21-1	.	TRBJ2-7	.	TGTGCCAGCAACACCGTACAGGGGTACTCCTACGAGCAGTACTTC	CASNTVQGYSYEQYF
TRBV29-1	many	TRBJ2-7	TRBD1	TGCAGCGTCCGACAGGGGCCCTACGAGCAGTACTTC	CSVRQGPYEQYF
TRBV3-1	few	TRBJ2-7	.	TGTGCCAGCAGCCCATTGATCGGACAGTACGAGCAGTACTTC	CASSPLIGQYEQYF
TRBV11-2	.	TRBJ2-6	.	TGTGCCAGCAGCCCAAGTACGGCTGGGGCCAACGTCCTGACTTTC	CASSPSTAGANVLTF
TRBV9	.	TRBJ2-3	.	TGTGCCAGCACCCCGTGGGGACTCAGCACAGATACGCAGTATTTT	CASTPWGLSTDTQYF
TRBV6-5	.	TRBJ2-3	TRBD1	TGTGCCAGCAGCCCCCGAGACAGGGGGGGGCACAGATACGCGTATTTT	CASSPRDRGGHRYAYF
TRBV6-2/TRBV6-3	.	TRBJ2-5	.	TGTGCCAGCAGTTACTCGGCTGAGACCCAGTACTTC	CASSYSAETQYF
TRBV20-1	.	TRBJ2-7	.	TGCAGTGCTAGAGATCTCCGTGGCAGGGCTGGGTACGAGCAGTACTTC	CSARDLRGRAGYEQYF
TRBV6-5	once	TRBJ2-2	.	TGTGCCAGCAGTTACGCCTCCCCCGCGGTTAGCACCGGGGAGCTGTTTTTT	CASSYASPAVSTGELFF
TRBV20-1	few	TRBJ1-2	.	TGCAGTACCAAAGAGGGGCCCAATGGCTACACCTTC	CSTKEGPNGYTF
TRBV5-1	.	TRBJ2-5	TRBD2	TGCGCCAGCAGCTTGATTCGGGAGGGGGAGACCCAGTACTTC	CASSLIREGETQYF
TRBV29-1	.	TRBJ2-7	.	TGCAGCGTTGTTCACGGTTTGAGCTCCTACAATGTGCAGTACTTC	CSVVHGLSSYNVQYF
TRBV11-1	.	TRBJ2-7	.	TGTGCCAGCAGCCTAGAGAGATCCAGGAACGAGCAGTACTTC	CASSLERSRNEQYF
TRBV27	many	TRBJ1-5	TRBD1	TGTGCCAGCAGTCCCAAGAGGGACAGGGAGCCTAATCAGCCCCAGCATTTT	CASSPKRDREPNQPQHF
TRBV20-1	few	TRBJ1-2	TRBD1	TGCAGTGCTAGACCTACAGGGGGCAATAACTATGGCTACACCTTC	CSARPTGGNNYGYTF
TRBV7-6	.	TRBJ2-5	TRBD1	TGTGCCAGCAGCTTAGAGGGATCTAGACAGGGGAGCTGGGAGACCCAGTACTTC	CASSLEGSRQGSWETQYF
TRBV18	once	TRBJ1-5	TRBD1	TGTGCCAGCTCACCACTGGGACAGGGGTTTGGAAATCAGCCCCAGCATTTT	CASSPLGQGFGNQPQHF